These 21 T cell receptor beta chains share one sample of origin, sequenced in a study of brain T cells in children with intractable seizures. TCRdb keeps only in-frame clones here, not all; method: immunoSEQ multiplex PCR. The sample gives around 70,000 clones, approximately 94% of which show up once; more than 1.5% is in the top ten. The sample was peripheral blood, taken at surgery. Every receptor here comes from a boy in the first two years of life with tuberous sclerosis and intractable seizures.

The chain carries TRBV7-8 and TRBJ2-5, with D possibly TRBD1 on 6 matching bases. In germline, CDR1 is SGHVS, CDR2 FQNEAQ. The CDR3 totals 12 residues. V lost 6 bases to trimming and J lost 4 bases, with 9 bases between them. The CDR3 DNA reads as TGTGCCAGCAGGGGGGCGGGAGAGACCCAGTACTTC. Translated: CASRGAGETQYF.

This chain uses TRBV7-9 with TRBJ2-7; TRBD2 aligns across 7 bases. J was trimmed by 4 bases and V by 4 bases; bases with no gene match: 13. Germline V gives CDR1 SEHNR, CDR2 FQNEAQ (reference sequence). This CDR3 is 16 amino acids long. CDR3 sequence (DNA): TGTGCCAGCAGCTCCCTCCGGCTAGCGGAATATTACGAGCAGTACTTC. Amino acid sequence: CASSSLRLAEYYEQYF.

The chain uses TRBV9 and TRBJ2-1, with D maybe TRBD2 (5 bases). Trimming left V 0 bases short and J 1 base short, with 17 bases between. This CDR3 region has 18 residues. From germline, CDR1 is SGDLS and CDR2 YYNGEE. The CDR3: CASSVASSPLGSYNEQFF. The CDR3 bases are TGTGCCAGCAGCGTAGCATCTAGCCCTTTAGGGTCCTACAATGAGCAGTTCTTC.

This chain uses TRBV6-5 with TRBJ1-1; D ambiguous. V was trimmed by 0 bases and J by 3 bases, leaving 14 bases between them. The germline gives CDR1 MNHEY, CDR2 SVGAGI. The CDR3 runs to 16 residues. CDR3 in amino acids: CASSYSEGSSYTEAFF. The CDR3, as DNA: TGTGCCAGCAGTTACTCGGAGGGCTCCTCGTACACTGAAGCTTTCTTT.

The J gene is TRBJ1-1, the V gene TRBV18, with D tentatively TRBD1 (6 bases). From germline, CDR1 is KGHSH and CDR2 LQKENI. Trimming stripped 6 bases from V and 4 bases from J, with 15 bases between. The CDR3 is 14 amino acids. CDR3 sequence: CASSPRGPVTEAFF. DNA for the CDR3: TGTGCCAGCTCTCCTCGGGGGCCGGTCACTGAAGCTTTCTTT. The complete variable domain, with remaining parts taken from reference TRBV18 and TRBJ1-1, reads NAGVMQNPRHLVRRRGQEARLRCSPMKGHSHVYWYRQLPEEGLKFMVYLQKENIIDESGMPKERFSAEFPKEGPSILRIQQVVRGDSAAYFCASSPRGPVTEAFFGQGTRLTVV.

CDR3 residues: CASRGLLDNEQFF. CDR3 nucleotides: TGTGCCAGCAGGGGCTTATTAGACAATGAGCAGTTCTTC. The V call is TRBV27, the J call TRBJ2-1; D is unresolved. CDR3 size: 13 residues. V shed 6 bases and J shed 5 bases, with 11 bases lying between them. Germline CDR1 reads MNHEY; CDR2 reads SMNVEV (reference sequence).

The chain combines TRBV11-2 with TRBJ1-1; D remains unclear. The CDR3 length is 14 residues. Germline CDR1 reads SGHAT; CDR2 reads FQNNGV. Trimming pared 5 bases from V and 0 bases from J, leaving 10 bases between. CDR3 nucleotide sequence: TGTGCCAGCAGCCCGCCCGGCTTGAACACTGAAGCTTTCTTT. This codes for CASSPPGLNTEAFF.

V is TRBV5-1 and J is TRBJ1-3; D call uncertain. Germline V gene data show CDR1 as SGHRS and CDR2 as YFSETQ. Trimming shortened V by 0 bases and J by 0 bases, and 7 bases separated the two germline ends. The CDR3 loop spans 15 amino acids. The CDR3: CASSLEPDSGNTIYF. DNA for the CDR3: TGCGCCAGCAGCTTGGAGCCAGACTCTGGAAACACCATATATTTT. The full variable domain, its missing parts supplied by reference TRBV5-1 and TRBJ1-3, is KAGVTQTPRYLIKTRGQQVTLSCSPISGHRSVSWYQQTPGQGLQFLFEYFSETQRNKGNFPGRFSGRQFSNSRSEMNVSTLELGDSALYLCASSLEPDSGNTIYFGEGSWLTVV.

The V and J genes are TRBV5-1 and TRBJ1-2; no definite D call. Germline loops: CDR1 SGHRS, CDR2 YFSETQ. The CDR3 loop spans 14 amino acids. Trimming stripped 0 bases from V and 1 base from J, with 7 bases between. In DNA form, the CDR3 reads TGCGCCAGCAGCTTGGAGGGTGATAACTATGGCTACACCTTC. Its translation is CASSLEGDNYGYTF.

This clone appeared once. J is TRBJ2-1 and V is TRBV2; the match to TRBD2 covers 7 bases. The junction had 7 bases not matched to a gene; V was cut back by 4 bases and J by 10 bases. The CDR3 has 13 amino acids. From germline, CDR1 is SNHLY and CDR2 FYNNEI. In DNA form, the CDR3 reads TGTGCCAGCAGTGCATATAGGCGGGAGGAGCAGTTCTTC. It codes for CASSAYRREEQFF.

This clone was observed once. This chain joins TRBV18 and TRBJ2-3; tentatively, D is TRBD1 or TRBD2 (5 bases each). The CDR3 has 13 amino acids. V was pared by 6 bases and J by 2 bases, with 9 bases between. Per germline, CDR1 KGHSH and CDR2 LQKENI. CDR3 loop: CASSPGTTDTQYF. Written as DNA, the CDR3 is TGTGCCAGCTCCCCTGGGACCACAGATACGCAGTATTTT.

This CDR3 is CASSFLGFNNEQFF. CDR3 DNA sequence: TGTGCCAGCAGTTTCCTAGGGTTCAACAATGAGCAGTTCTTC. The V and J genes are TRBV27 and TRBJ2-1; the D is unclear. The V end was cut by 3 bases, the J end by 5 bases, with 11 bases between. The length of the CDR3 is 14 residues. Germline V gene data show CDR1 as MNHEY and CDR2 as SMNVEV (reference sequence).

The CDR3 spells CASSLGAPWGSRDEQFF. The CDR3 DNA is TGTGCCAGCAGCTTAGGGGCCCCTTGGGGGAGTCGCGATGAGCAGTTCTTC. The rearrangement joins TRBV11-3 to TRBJ2-1; D tentatively reads TRBD1 or TRBD2 (5 bases each). This CDR3 contains 17 residues. Germline-derived CDR1 and CDR2 are SGHNT and YENEEA. V lost 1 base and J lost 8, with 21 bases in between.

Here the CDR3 reads CASTGTANTEAFF. The CDR3 nucleotides read TGTGCCAGCACCGGGACAGCAAACACTGAAGCTTTCTTT. The chain uses TRBV25-1 and TRBJ1-1; 7 nucleotides match TRBD1. The CDR3 is made up of 13 amino acids. V lost 7 bases, J lost 2 bases, and 4 bases stayed unmatched. Germline V gene data show CDR1 as MGHDK and CDR2 as SYGVNS.

The V gene is TRBV7-9, the J gene TRBJ1-1; D might be TRBD1 (5 bases). CDR3 length: 16 residues. Looked up from germline, CDR1 is SEHNR and CDR2 is FQNEAQ (reference sequence). V was cut by 3 bases and J by 3 bases, with 17 bases left in between. Written as DNA, the CDR3 is TGTGCCAGCAGCTTCCCCGTAGCGGGGGGAGACACTGAAGCTTTCTTT. Protein: CASSFPVAGGDTEAFF.

The CDR3 is CASSPWTAGGYTF. The CDR3 DNA follows: TGTGCCAGCAGCCCTTGGACTGCCGGGGGCTACACCTTC. The V and J genes are TRBV14 and TRBJ1-2, with D unresolved. V gave up 4 bases and J gave up 8 bases, with 14 bases separating them. This CDR3 has 13 residues. From germline, CDR1 is SGHDN and CDR2 FVKESK.

The chain links TRBV3-1 (or the pseudogene TRBV3-2) to TRBJ2-1, with a weak D call TRBD2 (6 bases). The germline V gene encodes CDR1 LGHDT and CDR2 YNNKEL (reference sequence). This CDR3 is built from 14 residues. Trimming removed 4 bases from V and 8 bases from J, with 15 bases in between. Written as DNA, the CDR3 is TGTGCCAGCAGCCTCTCGGGGGAGATGGATGAGCAGTTCTTC. This codes for CASSLSGEMDEQFF.

The genes are TRBV7-9 and TRBJ1-1, with D possibly matching TRBD1 (5 bases). This CDR3 is built from 12 residues. V lost 8 bases to trimming and J lost 4 bases, with 11 bases between them. The germline V gene has CDR1 SEHNR and CDR2 FQNEAQ (reference sequence). This CDR3 is CASAPGGTEAFF. CDR3 nucleotides: TGTGCCAGCGCCCCCGGGGGCACTGAAGCTTTCTTT.

The chain employs TRBV11-3 and TRBJ1-2; D is uncertain. Germline V CDR1 and CDR2: SGHNT, YENEEA. There are 17 residues in the CDR3. With 0 bases removed from V and 5 bases from J, the gap between germline ends came to 19 bases. This CDR3 is CASSLEGVGQEFYGYTF. CDR3 coding DNA: TGTGCCAGCAGCTTAGAAGGCGTCGGGCAGGAGTTTTATGGCTACACCTTC.

The gene calls are TRBV18 and TRBJ1-4, with a tentative D call TRBD1 (5 bases). Germline CDR1 is KGHSH and CDR2 is LQKENI. This CDR3 spans 15 amino acids. Trimming stripped 6 bases from V and 0 bases from J, with 11 bases between. In nucleotides, the CDR3 is TGTGCCAGCTCTCGAGACAGCACAACTAATGAAAAACTGTTTTTT. This encodes CASSRDSTTNEKLFF.

V and J are TRBV23-1 and TRBJ1-1; unclear D gene. TRBV23-1 is assigned to the ORF class and has an uncertain function. Trimming pared 3 bases from V and 5 bases from J, leaving 16 bases between. The CDR3 consists of 15 residues. CDR3 sequence: CASSHSGYRRTEAFF. CDR3 DNA sequence: TGCGCCAGCAGTCATTCCGGGTATAGGAGGACTGAAGCTTTCTTT.